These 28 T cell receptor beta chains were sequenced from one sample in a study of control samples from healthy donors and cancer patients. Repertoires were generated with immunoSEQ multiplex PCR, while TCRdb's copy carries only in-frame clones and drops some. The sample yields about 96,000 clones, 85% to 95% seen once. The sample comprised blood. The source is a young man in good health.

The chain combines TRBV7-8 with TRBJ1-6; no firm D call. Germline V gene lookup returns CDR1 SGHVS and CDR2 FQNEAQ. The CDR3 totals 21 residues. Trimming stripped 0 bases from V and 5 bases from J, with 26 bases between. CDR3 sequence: CASSLARGETLPFVNNSPLHF. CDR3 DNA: TGTGCCAGCAGCTTAGCGCGGGGTGAAACCCTTCCTTTCGTGAATAATTCACCCCTCCACTTT.

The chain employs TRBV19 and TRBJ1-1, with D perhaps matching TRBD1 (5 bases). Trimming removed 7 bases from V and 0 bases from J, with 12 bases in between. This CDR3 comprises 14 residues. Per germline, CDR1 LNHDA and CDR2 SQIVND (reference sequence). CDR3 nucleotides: TGTGCCAGTATGGGGGAGGTCATGAACACTGAAGCTTTCTTT. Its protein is CASMGEVMNTEAFF.

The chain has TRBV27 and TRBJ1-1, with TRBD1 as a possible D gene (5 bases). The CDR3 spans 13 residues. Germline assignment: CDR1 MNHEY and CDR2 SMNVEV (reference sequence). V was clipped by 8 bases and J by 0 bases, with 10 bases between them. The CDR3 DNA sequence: TGTGCCAGCTTCCCAGGGTTGAACACTGAAGCTTTCTTT. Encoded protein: CASFPGLNTEAFF.

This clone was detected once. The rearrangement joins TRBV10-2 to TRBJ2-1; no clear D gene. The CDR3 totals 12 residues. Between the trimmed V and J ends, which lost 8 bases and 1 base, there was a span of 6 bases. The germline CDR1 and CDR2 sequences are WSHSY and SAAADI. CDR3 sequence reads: CASGSSYNEQFF. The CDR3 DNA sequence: TGCGCCAGCGGCAGTTCCTACAATGAGCAGTTCTTC.

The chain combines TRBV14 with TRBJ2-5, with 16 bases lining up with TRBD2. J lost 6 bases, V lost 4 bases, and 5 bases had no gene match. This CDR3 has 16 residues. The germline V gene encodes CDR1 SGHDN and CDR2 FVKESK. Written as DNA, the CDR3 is TGTGCCAGCAGCCCGGGACTAGCGGGGGGGCCAAAGACCCAGTACTTC. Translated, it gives CASSPGLAGGPKTQYF. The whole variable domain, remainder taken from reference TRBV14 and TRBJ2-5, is EAGVTQFPSHSVIEKGQTVTLRCDPISGHDNLYWYRRVMGKEIKFLLHFVKESKQDESGMPNNRFLAERTGGTYSTLKVQPAELEDSGVYFCASSPGLAGGPKTQYFGPGTRLLVL.

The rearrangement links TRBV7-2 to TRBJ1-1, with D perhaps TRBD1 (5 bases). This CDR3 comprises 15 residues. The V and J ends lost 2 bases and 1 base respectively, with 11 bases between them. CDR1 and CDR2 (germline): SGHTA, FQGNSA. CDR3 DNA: TGTGCCAGCAGCTTAAGCTATGGGGCGAACACTGAAGCTTTCTTT. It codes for CASSLSYGANTEAFF.

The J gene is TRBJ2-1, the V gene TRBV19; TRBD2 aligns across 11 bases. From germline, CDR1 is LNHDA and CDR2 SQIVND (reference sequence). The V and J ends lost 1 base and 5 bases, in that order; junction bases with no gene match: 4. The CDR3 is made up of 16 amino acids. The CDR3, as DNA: TGTGCCAGTAGTATAGTGTGGGGACTAGCGGACAATGAGCAGTTCTTC. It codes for CASSIVWGLADNEQFF.

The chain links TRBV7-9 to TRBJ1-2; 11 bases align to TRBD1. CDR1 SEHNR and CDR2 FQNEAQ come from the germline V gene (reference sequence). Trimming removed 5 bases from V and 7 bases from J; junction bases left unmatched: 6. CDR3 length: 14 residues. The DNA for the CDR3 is TGTGCCAGCAGCCCGGGACAGGGGGTAGGTGGCTACACCTTC. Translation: CASSPGQGVGGYTF.

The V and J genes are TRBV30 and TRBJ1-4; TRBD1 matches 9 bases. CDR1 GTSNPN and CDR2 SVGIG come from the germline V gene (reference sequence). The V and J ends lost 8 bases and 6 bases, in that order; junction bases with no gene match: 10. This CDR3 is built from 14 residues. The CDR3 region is CAGDTGGAYEKLFF. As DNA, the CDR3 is TGTGCCGGAGATACAGGGGGCGCGTATGAAAAACTGTTTTTT.

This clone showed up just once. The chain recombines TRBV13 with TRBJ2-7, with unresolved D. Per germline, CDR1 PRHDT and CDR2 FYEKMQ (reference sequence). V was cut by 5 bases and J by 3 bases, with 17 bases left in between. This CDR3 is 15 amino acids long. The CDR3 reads CASSPSGREYYEQYF. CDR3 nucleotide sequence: TGTGCCAGCAGCCCCTCCGGTAGGGAATACTACGAGCAGTACTTC.

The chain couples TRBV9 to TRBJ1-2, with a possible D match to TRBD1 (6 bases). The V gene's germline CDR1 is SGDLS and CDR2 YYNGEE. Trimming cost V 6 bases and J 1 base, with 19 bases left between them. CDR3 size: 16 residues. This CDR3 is CASNEHGTPDNYGYTF. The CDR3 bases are TGTGCCAGCAACGAACACGGGACACCCGATAACTATGGCTACACCTTC.

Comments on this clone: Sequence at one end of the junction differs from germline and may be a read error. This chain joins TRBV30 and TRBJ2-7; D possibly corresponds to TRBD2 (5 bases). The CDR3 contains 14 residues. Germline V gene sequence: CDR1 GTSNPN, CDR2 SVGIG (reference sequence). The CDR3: CACSGSIRYYEQYF. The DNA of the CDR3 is TGTGCCTGCAGTGGGAGTATACGGTACTACGAGCAGTACTTC.

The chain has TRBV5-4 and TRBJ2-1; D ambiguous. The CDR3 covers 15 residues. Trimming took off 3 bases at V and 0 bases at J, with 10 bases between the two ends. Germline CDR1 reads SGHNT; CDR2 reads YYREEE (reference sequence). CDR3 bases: TGTGCCAGCAGCTGGGGTCAGAGCTCCTACAATGAGCAGTTCTTC. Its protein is CASSWGQSSYNEQFF.

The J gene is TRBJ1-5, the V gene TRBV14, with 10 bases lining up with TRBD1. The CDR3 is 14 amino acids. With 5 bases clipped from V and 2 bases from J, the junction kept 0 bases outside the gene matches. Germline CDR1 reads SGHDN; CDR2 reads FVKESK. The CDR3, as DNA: TGTGCCAGCAGCGGGACAGGGGGCAATCAGCCCCAGCATTTT. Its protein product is CASSGTGGNQPQHF.

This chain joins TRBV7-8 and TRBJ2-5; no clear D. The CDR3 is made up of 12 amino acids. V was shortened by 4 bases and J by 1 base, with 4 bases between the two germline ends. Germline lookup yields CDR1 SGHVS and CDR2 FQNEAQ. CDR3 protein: CASSSIQETQYF. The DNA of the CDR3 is TGTGCCAGCAGCTCCATCCAAGAGACCCAGTACTTC.

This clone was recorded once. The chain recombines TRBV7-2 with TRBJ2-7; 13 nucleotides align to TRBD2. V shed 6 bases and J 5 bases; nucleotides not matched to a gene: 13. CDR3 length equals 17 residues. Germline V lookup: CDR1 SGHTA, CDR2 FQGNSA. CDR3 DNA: TGTGCCAGCAGGAAGGCCACACTAGCGGGAGGGCGGAACGAGCAGTACTTC. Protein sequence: CASRKATLAGGRNEQYF.

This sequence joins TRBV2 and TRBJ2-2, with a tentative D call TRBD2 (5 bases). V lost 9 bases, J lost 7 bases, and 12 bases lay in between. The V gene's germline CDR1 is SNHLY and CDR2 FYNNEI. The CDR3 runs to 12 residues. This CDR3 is CASWTGNGELFF. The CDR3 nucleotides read TGTGCCAGTTGGACTGGGAACGGGGAGCTGTTTTTT. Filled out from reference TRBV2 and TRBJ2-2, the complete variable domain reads EPEVTQTPSHQVTQMGQEVILRCVPISNHLYFYWYRQILGQKVEFLVSFYNNEISEKSEIFDDQFSVERPDGSNFTLKIRSTKLEDSAMYFCASWTGNGELFFGEGSRLTVL.

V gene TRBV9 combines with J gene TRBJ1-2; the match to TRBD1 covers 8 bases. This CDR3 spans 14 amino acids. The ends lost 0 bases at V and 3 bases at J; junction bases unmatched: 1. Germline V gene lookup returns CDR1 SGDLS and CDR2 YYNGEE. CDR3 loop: CASSVVQGDYGYTF. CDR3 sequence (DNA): TGTGCCAGCAGCGTAGTACAGGGGGACTATGGCTACACCTTC.

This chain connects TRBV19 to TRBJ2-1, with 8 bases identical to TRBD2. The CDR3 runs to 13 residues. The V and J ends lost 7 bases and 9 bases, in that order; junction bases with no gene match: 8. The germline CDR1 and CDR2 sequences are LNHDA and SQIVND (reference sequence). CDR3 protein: CASMERGRGEQFF. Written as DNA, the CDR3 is TGTGCCAGTATGGAGCGGGGGCGTGGTGAGCAGTTCTTC.

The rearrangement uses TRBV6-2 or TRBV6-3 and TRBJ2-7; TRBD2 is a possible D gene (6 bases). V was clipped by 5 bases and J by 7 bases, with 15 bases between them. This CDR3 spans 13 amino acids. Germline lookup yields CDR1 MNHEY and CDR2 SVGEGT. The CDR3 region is CASSRTGTQEQYF. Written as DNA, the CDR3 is TGTGCCAGCAGTCGAACCGGGACTCAAGAGCAGTACTTC.

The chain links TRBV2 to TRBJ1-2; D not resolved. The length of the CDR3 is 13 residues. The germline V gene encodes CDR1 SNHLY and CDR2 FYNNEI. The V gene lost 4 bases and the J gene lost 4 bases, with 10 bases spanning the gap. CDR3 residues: CASSVEVPYGYTF. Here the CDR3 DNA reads TGTGCCAGCAGTGTAGAGGTTCCCTATGGCTACACCTTC.

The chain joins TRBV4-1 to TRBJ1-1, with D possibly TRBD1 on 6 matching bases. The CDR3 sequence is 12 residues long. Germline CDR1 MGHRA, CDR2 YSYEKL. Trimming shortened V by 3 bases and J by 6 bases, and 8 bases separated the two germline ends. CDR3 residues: CASSHGQPEAFF. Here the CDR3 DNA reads TGCGCCAGCAGCCACGGACAGCCTGAAGCTTTCTTT.

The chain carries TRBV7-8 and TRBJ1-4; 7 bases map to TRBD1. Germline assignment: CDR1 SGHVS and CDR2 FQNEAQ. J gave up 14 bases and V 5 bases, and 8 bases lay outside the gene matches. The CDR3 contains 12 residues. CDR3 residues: CASSQAGTELFF. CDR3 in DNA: TGTGCCAGCAGCCAGGCCGGGACAGAGCTGTTTTTT.

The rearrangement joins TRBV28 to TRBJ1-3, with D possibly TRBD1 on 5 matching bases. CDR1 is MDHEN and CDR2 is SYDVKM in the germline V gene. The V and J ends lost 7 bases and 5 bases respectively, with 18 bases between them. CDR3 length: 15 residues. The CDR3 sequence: CASIASGRMRNTIYF. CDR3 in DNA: TGTGCCAGCATAGCATCAGGGCGGATGAGAAACACCATATATTTT.

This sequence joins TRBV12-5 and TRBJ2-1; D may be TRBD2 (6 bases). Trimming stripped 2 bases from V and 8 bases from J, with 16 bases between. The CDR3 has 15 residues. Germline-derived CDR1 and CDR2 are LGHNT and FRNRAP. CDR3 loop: CASGLPGVAVDEQFF. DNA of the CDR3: TGTGCTAGTGGTTTGCCTGGGGTAGCGGTCGATGAGCAGTTCTTC.

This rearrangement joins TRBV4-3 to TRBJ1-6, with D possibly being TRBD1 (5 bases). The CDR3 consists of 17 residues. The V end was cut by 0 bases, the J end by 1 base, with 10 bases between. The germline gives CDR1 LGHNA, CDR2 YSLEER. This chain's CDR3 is CASSQDQGISYNSPLHF. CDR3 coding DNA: TGCGCCAGCAGCCAAGATCAGGGAATATCCTATAATTCACCCCTCCACTTT.

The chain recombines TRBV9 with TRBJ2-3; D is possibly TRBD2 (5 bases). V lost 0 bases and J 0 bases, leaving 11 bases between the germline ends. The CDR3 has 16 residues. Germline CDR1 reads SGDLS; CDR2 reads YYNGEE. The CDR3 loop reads CASSVVSGFSTDTQYF. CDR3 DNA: TGTGCCAGCAGCGTAGTATCGGGGTTTAGCACAGATACGCAGTATTTT.

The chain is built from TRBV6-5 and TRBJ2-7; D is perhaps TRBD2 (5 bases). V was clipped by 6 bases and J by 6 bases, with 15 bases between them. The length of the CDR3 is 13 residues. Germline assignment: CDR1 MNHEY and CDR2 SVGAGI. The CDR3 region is CASRSPGFSEQYF. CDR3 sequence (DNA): TGTGCCAGCAGATCCCCGGGGTTCAGCGAGCAGTACTTC.